Following are 19 T cell receptor beta chains from one sample sequenced in a study of cytomegalovirus exposure and HLA in healthy donors. 13 Jbeta primers and 60 Vbeta primers were used for the PCR. Generated by immunoSEQ multiplex PCR, the TCRdb table keeps only in-frame clones and is missing some. The sample lists 100,000 to 150,000 clones, approximately 73% seen once, with under 5.5% in the top ten. The sample comprised PBMCs. Receptor source: a man between 60 and 75 years old in good health and CMV-seropositive.

This chain uses TRBV5-5 with TRBJ1-1; D gene uncertain. The CDR3 runs 14 residues. Germline V gene lookup returns CDR1 SGHKS and CDR2 YYEKEE (reference sequence). V lost 3 bases and J 8 bases, leaving 17 bases between the germline ends. The CDR3 region is CASSSQAALGEAFF. CDR3 nucleotide sequence: TGTGCCAGCAGCTCCCAAGCCGCTCTCGGGGAAGCTTTCTTT.

The CDR3 DNA reads as TGCAGCGGCATGCGGGCTGGGGAGACCCAGTACTTC. This translates into CSGMRAGETQYF. The chain couples TRBV29-1 to TRBJ2-5; tentatively, D is TRBD2 (5 bases). CDR3 length: 12 amino acids. Germline V gene data show CDR1 as SQVTM and CDR2 as ANQGSEA. V was clipped by 7 bases and J by 5 bases, with 14 bases between them.

The chain couples TRBV4-1 to TRBJ1-2; D may be TRBD1 (5 bases). V gave up 1 base and J gave up 8 bases, with 14 bases separating them. CDR3 length: 14 amino acids. CDR1 and CDR2 from the germline V gene are MGHRA and YSYEKL. In DNA, the CDR3 is TGCGCCAGCAGCCAAGTAGGACAAGGCGGCGGCTACACCTTC. Protein: CASSQVGQGGGYTF.

The table lists this clone with a few counts. This chain uses TRBV19 with TRBJ1-2; 8 nucleotides match TRBD1. CDR3 size: 15 residues. Unmatched junction bases numbered 9, after V lost 5 bases and J lost 4 bases. The germline CDR1 and CDR2 sequences are LNHDA and SQIVND (reference sequence). The CDR3 loop is CASSPGQGMGYGYTF. The CDR3 nucleotides read TGTGCCAGTAGTCCAGGACAGGGAATGGGCTATGGCTACACCTTC.

This chain links TRBV28 with TRBJ2-7; 7 bases are shared with TRBD1. CDR3 length equals 15 residues. Germline CDR1 reads MDHEN; CDR2 reads SYDVKM. The ends lost 6 bases at V and 2 bases at J; junction bases unmatched: 10. CDR3 sequence: CASRDPGTATYEQYF. The CDR3 region has the DNA TGTGCCAGCAGGGACCCGGGGACAGCTACCTACGAGCAGTACTTC. The full variable domain, rest sourced from reference TRBV28 and TRBJ2-7, is DVKVTQSSRYLVKRTGEKVFLECVQDMDHENMFWYRQDPGLGLRLIYFSYDVKMKEKGDIPEGYSVSREKKERFSLILESASTNQTSMYLCASRDPGTATYEQYFGPGTRLTVT.

This chain joins TRBV7-9 and TRBJ1-4; perhaps TRBD1 as D (6 bases). The V gene's germline CDR1 is SEHNR and CDR2 FQNEAQ (reference sequence). Deletions cut 3 bases from V and 0 bases from J, with 14 bases between. The CDR3 length is 17 residues. The CDR3 is CASSFGNHRATNEKLFF. For the CDR3, the DNA is TGTGCCAGCAGCTTCGGAAACCACAGGGCAACTAATGAAAAACTGTTTTTT.

This chain uses TRBV5-1 with TRBJ2-1; 12 nucleotides line up with TRBD2. CDR1 and CDR2 from the germline V gene are SGHRS and YFSETQ. This CDR3 is 15 amino acids long. V trimming: 5 bases; J trimming: 5 bases; junction bases outside the gene matches: 5. The CDR3 spells CASSYTSGGNNEQFF. The DNA of the CDR3 is TGCGCCAGCAGTTATACTAGCGGGGGGAACAATGAGCAGTTCTTC.

The chain couples TRBV19 to TRBJ1-5; no clear D. This CDR3 spans 12 amino acids. The V and J ends lost 3 bases and 7 bases respectively, with 7 bases between them. Germline V gene lookup returns CDR1 LNHDA and CDR2 SQIVND (reference sequence). This chain's CDR3 is CASSILLQPQHF. CDR3 sequence (DNA): TGTGCCAGTAGTATCTTGTTACAGCCCCAGCATTTT. Full variable domain (missing parts from reference TRBV19 and TRBJ1-5): DGGITQSPKYLFRKEGQNVTLSCEQNLNHDAMYWYRQDPGQGLRLIYYSQIVNDFQKGDIAEGYSVSREKKESFPLTVTSAQKNPTAFYLCASSILLQPQHFGDGTRLSIL.

This clone was observed a few times. The chain combines TRBV28 with TRBJ2-2; possible D gene TRBD2, 5 bases. CDR3 length: 12 residues. Trimming took off 4 bases at V and 9 bases at J, with 9 bases between the two ends. Germline CDR1 MDHEN, CDR2 SYDVKM. CDR3 sequence reads: CASSSAGRELFF. CDR3 DNA sequence: TGTGCCAGCAGTTCGGCGGGCAGGGAGCTGTTTTTT.

The chain links TRBV5-6 to TRBJ2-7; the match to TRBD1 covers 9 bases. The CDR3 has 14 amino acids. V trimming: 6 bases; J trimming: 4 bases; junction bases outside the gene matches: 8. The V gene's germline CDR1 is SGHDT and CDR2 YYEEEE. The CDR3 region is CASKPGQGLYEQYF. The DNA of the CDR3 is TGTGCCAGCAAACCGGGACAGGGCCTGTACGAGCAGTACTTC.

The chain employs TRBV5-1 and TRBJ2-2; 10 positions match TRBD1. This CDR3 has 15 residues. Germline trimming cut 4 bases from V and 7 bases from J; bases unmatched to any gene: 7. Germline CDR1 is SGHRS and CDR2 is YFSETQ. The CDR3 sequence is CASSQRTGGIGELFF. The DNA for the CDR3 is TGCGCCAGCAGCCAACGGACAGGGGGTATCGGGGAGCTGTTTTTT.

The chain is built from TRBV14 and TRBJ2-7; 9 bases fit TRBD1. Trimming at V came to 1 base and at J to 4 bases, leaving 8 bases not matched to a gene. Germline V gene sequence: CDR1 SGHDN, CDR2 FVKESK. The CDR3 totals 16 residues. CDR3 sequence reads: CASSQGPGTGFYEQYF. The CDR3 DNA is TGTGCCAGCAGCCAAGGTCCCGGGACAGGGTTTTACGAGCAGTACTTC.

The chain couples TRBV18 to TRBJ2-5; D perhaps matches TRBD2 (5 bases). CDR3 length: 13 residues. Germline CDR1 reads KGHSH; CDR2 reads LQKENI. Trimming cost V 4 bases and J 4 bases, with 10 bases left between them. The CDR3 DNA reads TGTGCCAGCTCACTCTCCGGAGGAGAGACCCAGTACTTC. Translation: CASSLSGGETQYF.

The rearrangement uses TRBV5-1 and TRBJ2-7, with TRBD1 identical over 8 bases. V shed 4 bases and J 1 base; nucleotides not matched to a gene: 4. CDR1 is SGHRS, CDR2 YFSETQ, per germline. The CDR3 is made up of 14 amino acids. CDR3 coding DNA: TGCGCCAGCAGCCAGACAGGGGTTTCCTACGAGCAGTACTTC. Residues: CASSQTGVSYEQYF.

The genes are TRBV11-2 and TRBJ2-1; 8 bases are shared with TRBD1. CDR3 size: 16 residues. Germline V lookup: CDR1 SGHAT, CDR2 FQNNGV. Trimming removed 5 bases from V and 2 bases from J; junction bases left unmatched: 8. CDR3 region: CASSHVTGAPYNEQFF. In DNA form, the CDR3 reads TGTGCCAGCAGCCACGTGACAGGGGCGCCCTACAATGAGCAGTTCTTC.

This chain connects TRBV4-2 to TRBJ2-7, with D perhaps TRBD1 (6 bases). Per germline, CDR1 LGHNA and CDR2 YNFKEQ. CDR3 size: 15 residues. The V gene lost 4 bases and the J gene lost 3 bases, with 16 bases spanning the gap. The CDR3 loop reads CASSLGPKGVYEQYF. For the CDR3, the DNA is TGTGCCAGCAGCCTAGGACCCAAGGGGGTCTACGAGCAGTACTTC.

The chain has TRBV30 and TRBJ2-5; weak D call: TRBD2 (5 bases). Germline CDR1 and CDR2: GTSNPN and SVGIG (reference sequence). The CDR3 covers 13 residues. V gave up 0 bases and J gave up 9 bases, with 14 bases separating them. The CDR3 DNA reads as TGTGCCTGGAGTGTTGGAGCGTCGGGGTCCCAGTACTTC. The encoded protein is CAWSVGASGSQYF.

The genes are TRBV19 and TRBJ2-2, with TRBD1 as a possible D gene (5 bases). V was trimmed by 6 bases and J by 4 bases, leaving 15 bases between them. CDR3 length: 15 amino acids. The germline CDR1 and CDR2 sequences are LNHDA and SQIVND (reference sequence). CDR3 in amino acids: CASSPIRVPTGELFF. CDR3 DNA: TGTGCCAGTAGCCCAATCAGGGTCCCCACCGGGGAGCTGTTTTTT.

This chain joins TRBV4-1 and TRBJ1-2, with a weak D call TRBD1 (5 bases). V lost 1 base, J lost 5 bases, and 8 bases lay in between. CDR3 size: 13 residues. The germline V gene has CDR1 MGHRA and CDR2 YSYEKL. In DNA form, the CDR3 reads TGCGCCAGCAGCCAAGTCGGGGGGTATGGCTACACCTTC. Encoded protein: CASSQVGGYGYTF.